The TCR beta chain described here comes from a study of T cells in Graves' hyperthyroidism and ophthalmopathy. The CDR3 covers 14 residues. Trimming cost V 6 bases and J 7 bases, with 15 bases left between them. RNA transcripts provided the source from which TCR beta CDR3 regions were amplified. A set of HTBI primers served as the primers for a first-round RT-PCR of the TCR CDR3. TCRdb re-called the multiplex PCR reads through MiXCR, storing one row per CDR3 protein. The table lists about 610,000 distinct CDR3 sequences, around 42% of them singletons. The clonotype comes from a woman aged 18-35 years with Graves' hyperthyroidism. V is TRBV12-3 or TRBV12-4 and J is TRBJ2-2; TRBD1 is a possible D gene (6 bases). Specimen: peripheral blood or thyroid tissue (not recorded which). CDR3 bases: TGTGCCAGCAGGGAAAGGGGGAAAGGCGGGGAGCTGTTTTTT. Amino acids: CASRERGKGGELFF.